This T cell receptor beta chain derives from a study of vaccination and CD4 T cells after COVID-19. Findings and caveats of the study: Spike mono-reactivity applied to 304 of 307 vaccine-specific clones detected in convalescent patients.

Treatment: approximately nine-day PBMC culture with coronavirus spike peptide pools or control peptides (ViraFEST assay). In this sample, this clonotype turned up a few times. Its antigen remains unknown. The CDR3 totals 15 residues. The germline V gene has CDR1 SNHLY and CDR2 FYNNEI. V dropped 7 bases and J dropped 10; count of bases not matched to a gene: 13. Oncomine TCR Beta short-read sequencing was applied to DNA from cultured CD4+ T cells. From the PCR reads, TCRdb called clonotypes with MiXCR, one entry per CDR3 protein. The sample consists of thousands of distinct CDR3 sequences, approximately 57% of them appearing once.

V usage is TRBV2 and J usage is TRBJ1-6; 7 nucleotides align to TRBD1. This clonotype originated in a human donor who had recovered from COVID-19. The sample comprised CD4+ T cells from blood, cultured in vitro. CDR3 in DNA: TGTGCCAGCACCCTAAGGGGGCAGGGGGGCTCACCCCTCCACTTT. It yields the protein CASTLRGQGGSPLHF.